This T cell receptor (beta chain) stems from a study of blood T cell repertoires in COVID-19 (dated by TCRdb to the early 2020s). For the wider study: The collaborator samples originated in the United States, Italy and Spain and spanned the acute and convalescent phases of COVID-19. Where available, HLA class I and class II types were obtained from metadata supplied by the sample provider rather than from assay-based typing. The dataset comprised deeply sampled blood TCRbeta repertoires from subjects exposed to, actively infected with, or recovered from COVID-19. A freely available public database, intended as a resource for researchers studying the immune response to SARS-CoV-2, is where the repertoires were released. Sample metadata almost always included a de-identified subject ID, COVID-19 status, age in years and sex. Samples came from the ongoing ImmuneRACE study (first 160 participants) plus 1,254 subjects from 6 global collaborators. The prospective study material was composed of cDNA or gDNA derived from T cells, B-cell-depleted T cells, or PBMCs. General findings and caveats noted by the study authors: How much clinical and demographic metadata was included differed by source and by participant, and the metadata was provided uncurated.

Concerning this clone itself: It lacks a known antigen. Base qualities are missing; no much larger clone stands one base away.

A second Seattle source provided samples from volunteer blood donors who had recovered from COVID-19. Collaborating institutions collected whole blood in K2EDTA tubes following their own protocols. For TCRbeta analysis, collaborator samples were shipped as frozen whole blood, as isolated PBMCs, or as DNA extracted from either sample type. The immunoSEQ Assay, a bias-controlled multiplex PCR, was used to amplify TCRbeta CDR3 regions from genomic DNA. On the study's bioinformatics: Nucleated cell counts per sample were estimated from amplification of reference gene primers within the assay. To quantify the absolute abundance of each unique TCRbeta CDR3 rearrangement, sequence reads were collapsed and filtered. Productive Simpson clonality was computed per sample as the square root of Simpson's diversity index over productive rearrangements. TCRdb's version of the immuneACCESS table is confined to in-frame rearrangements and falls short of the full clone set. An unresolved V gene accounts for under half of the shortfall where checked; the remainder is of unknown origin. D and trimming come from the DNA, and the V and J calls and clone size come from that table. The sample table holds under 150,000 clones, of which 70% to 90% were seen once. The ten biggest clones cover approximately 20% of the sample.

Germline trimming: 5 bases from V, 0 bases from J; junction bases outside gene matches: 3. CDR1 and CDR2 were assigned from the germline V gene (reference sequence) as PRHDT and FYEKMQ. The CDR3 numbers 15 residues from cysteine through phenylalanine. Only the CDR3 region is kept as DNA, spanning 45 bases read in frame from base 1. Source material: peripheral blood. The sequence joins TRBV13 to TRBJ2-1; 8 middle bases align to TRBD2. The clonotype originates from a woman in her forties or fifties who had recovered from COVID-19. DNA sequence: TGTGCCAGCAGCCCAGCGGGAGACTCCTACAATGAGCAGTTCTTC. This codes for CASSPAGDSYNEQFF.